Here is one T cell receptor (beta chain) with its context. This specimen comes from a study of blood T cell repertoires in COVID-19. In the authors' methods: Amplified reference gene primers provided the basis for estimating nucleated cell counts. The table came from immunoSEQ multiplex PCR; TCRdb's copy has only in-frame clones and leaves some out. The V and J calls and clone size come from that table; D and trimming were worked out from the DNA. The sample consists of a few hundred thousand clones, around 92% of them appearing once. V shed 3 bases, J shed 5 bases, and the junction held 14 bases outside the gene matches. Per germline, CDR1 KGHDR and CDR2 SFDVKD. The length of the CDR3 is 17 residues.

The TCR originated in a woman aged 55-70 years who had recovered from COVID-19. J is TRBJ2-7 and V is TRBV24-1; TRBD2 matches 8 bases. The sample consisted of PBMCs or T cells enriched from blood (not recorded which). CDR3 nucleotide sequence: TGTGCCACCAGTGATGGGGGAAAAATGGCGGGGGGCGACGAGCAGTACTTC. Its translation: CATSDGGKMAGGDEQYF.